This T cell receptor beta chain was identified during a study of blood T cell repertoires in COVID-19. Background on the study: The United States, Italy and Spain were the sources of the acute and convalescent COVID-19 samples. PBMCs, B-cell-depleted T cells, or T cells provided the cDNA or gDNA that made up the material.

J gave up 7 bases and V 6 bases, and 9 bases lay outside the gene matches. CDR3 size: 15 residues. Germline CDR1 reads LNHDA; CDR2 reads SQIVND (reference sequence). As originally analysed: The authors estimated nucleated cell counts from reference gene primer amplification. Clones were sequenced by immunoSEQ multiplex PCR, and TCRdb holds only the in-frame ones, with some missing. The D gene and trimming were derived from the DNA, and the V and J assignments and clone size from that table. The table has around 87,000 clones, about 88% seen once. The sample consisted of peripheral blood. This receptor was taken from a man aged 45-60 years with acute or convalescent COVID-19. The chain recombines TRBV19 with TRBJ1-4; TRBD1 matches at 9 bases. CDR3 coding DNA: TGTGCCAGTAGGTCCAAAGGGACAGGGACTGAAAAACTGTTTTTT. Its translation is CASRSKGTGTEKLFF.